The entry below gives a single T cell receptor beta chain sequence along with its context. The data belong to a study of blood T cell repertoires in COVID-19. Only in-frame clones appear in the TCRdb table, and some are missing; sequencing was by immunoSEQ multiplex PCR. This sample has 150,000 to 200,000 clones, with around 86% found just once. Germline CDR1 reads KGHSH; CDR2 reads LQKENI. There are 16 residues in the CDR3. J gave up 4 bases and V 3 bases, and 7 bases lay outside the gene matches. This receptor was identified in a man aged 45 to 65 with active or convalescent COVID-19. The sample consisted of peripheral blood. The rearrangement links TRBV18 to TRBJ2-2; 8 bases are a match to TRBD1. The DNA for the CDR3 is TGTGCCAGCTCACCGCCGGGACAGGTGTCCACCGGGGAGCTGTTTTTT. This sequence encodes CASSPPGQVSTGELFF.